At least ten counts were recorded for the clone carrying this T cell receptor (beta chain). Its antigen is undetermined. These data come from a study of tumor-infiltrating lymphocytes in primary liver carcinoma. About the study: Per sample, productive TCRbeta reads numbered roughly 3.5 to 7.5 million, similar across tissue types. Overall study results and limits: The 250 largest clones made up significantly more of tumor than blood repertoires (p = 0.039). Tumor-adjacent and tumor-blood pairs showed less overlap than tumor region pairs.

Bulk tissue was left unsorted, and RNA and DNA were co-extracted from 20-30 mg of it. Treatment-naive at the time, the patients had chronic HBV infection. This CDR3 has 14 residues. Germline V gene sequence: CDR1 MNHEY, CDR2 SVGAGI. Trimming took off 6 bases at V and 7 bases at J, with 13 bases between the two ends. The authors made TCR beta cDNA from 500 ng total RNA with a constant-region primer. For TCR beta, libraries were produced by three nested multiplex PCR rounds using slightly modified ARM-PCR. TRBV1-TRBV30 forward primers paired with a C-beta reverse primer drove the first two PCR rounds, about 10 cycles each. TCRdb called the multiplex PCR reads again in MiXCR, with one record for every CDR3 protein. The table lists about 92,000 distinct CDR3 sequences, 68% of them singletons.

The chain recombines TRBV6-5 with TRBJ1-6, with a possible D match to TRBD1 (5 bases). Sequencing was carried out using tumor-adjacent normal liver tissue. This TCR was sampled from a middle-aged man with primary liver carcinoma and hepatitis B virus infection. CDR3 loop: CASRPGTGNSPLHF. CDR3 DNA: TGTGCCAGCAGACCCGGGACGGGAAATTCACCCCTCCACTTT.